This T cell receptor beta chain emerged from a study of T cell repertoires in cytomegalovirus infection. Study context: HLA-C-restricted CMV epitopes, recently identified, and well-studied HLA-B-restricted ones were used by the study.

Study-wide results and limits: Cumulative public TCR beta family frequency identified CMV carriers with the relevant HLA.

Notes on this clonotype: Its cognate antigen is unknown.

The CDR3 covers 15 residues. Germline V gene lookup returns CDR1 MGHRA and CDR2 YSYEKL. Trimming took off 1 base at V and 8 bases at J, with 15 bases between the two ends. TCRdb passed the reads through MiXCR, listing each CDR3 protein once. The table lists about 71,000 distinct CDR3 sequences, approximately 22% of them singletons. This TCR came from a human donor in good health (CMV status not recorded). Some clones in this sample may be carry-over from other donors' samples. The gene calls are TRBV4-1 and TRBJ1-5; D may be TRBD1 (6 bases). The material sequenced was CD8+ T cells from cultured PBMCs, taken from culture after CMV antigen stimulation. CDR3 DNA sequence: TGCGCCAGCAGCCAAGGGGGGGCAGCCGGGGAGCCCCAGCATTTT. This codes for CASSQGGAAGEPQHF.